This T cell receptor beta chain stems from a study of chemoradiotherapy in HPV16-positive cancers. General observations from the study: For HPV16-positive patients, expanding HPV-responsive T cells associated with longer recurrence-free survival. Candidate HPV-specific clones and E7-related TCR motifs grew in tumor during treatment.

Germline CDR1 is MNHNY and CDR2 is SVGAGI (reference sequence). Trimming shortened V by 2 bases and J by 7 bases, and 11 bases separated the two germline ends. The CDR3 sequence is 14 residues long. Sequenced by immunoSEQ multiplex PCR; TCRdb stores in-frame clones only, minus some. The table has 50,000 to 55,000 clones, roughly 90% seen once. Points on this clone: Its antigen is not known.

The chain combines TRBV6-6 with TRBJ1-4; D is uncertain. This specimen consisted of blood, obtained from a patient who underwent chemoradiotherapy. The clonotype comes from a human donor with HPV-associated anogenital cancer. The CDR3 spells CASSYPTEGEKLFF. The CDR3 DNA is TGTGCCAGCAGTTACCCGACCGAGGGTGAAAAACTGTTTTTT.